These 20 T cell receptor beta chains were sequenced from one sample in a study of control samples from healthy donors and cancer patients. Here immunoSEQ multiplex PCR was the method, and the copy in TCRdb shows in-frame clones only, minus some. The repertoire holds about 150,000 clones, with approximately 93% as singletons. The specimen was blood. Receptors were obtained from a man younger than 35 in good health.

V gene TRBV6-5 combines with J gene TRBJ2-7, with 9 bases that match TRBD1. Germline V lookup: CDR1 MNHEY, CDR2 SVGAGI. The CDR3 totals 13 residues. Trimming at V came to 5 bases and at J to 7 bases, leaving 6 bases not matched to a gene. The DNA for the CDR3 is TGTGCCAGCAGTCGGGACAGGGCGAGGGAGCAGTACTTC. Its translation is CASSRDRAREQYF.

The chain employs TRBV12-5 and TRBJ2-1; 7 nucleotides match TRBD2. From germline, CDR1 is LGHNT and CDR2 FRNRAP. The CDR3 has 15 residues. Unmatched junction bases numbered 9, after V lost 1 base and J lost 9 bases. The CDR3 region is CASGLARGSQGEQFF. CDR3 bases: TGTGCTAGTGGTTTGGCCCGCGGGAGTCAAGGTGAGCAGTTCTTC.

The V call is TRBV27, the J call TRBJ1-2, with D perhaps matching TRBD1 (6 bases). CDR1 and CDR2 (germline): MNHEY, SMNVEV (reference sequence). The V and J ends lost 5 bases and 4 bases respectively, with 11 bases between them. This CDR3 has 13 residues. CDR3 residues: CASSLTGSYGYTF. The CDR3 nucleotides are TGTGCCAGCAGTCTCACAGGGAGCTATGGCTACACCTTC.

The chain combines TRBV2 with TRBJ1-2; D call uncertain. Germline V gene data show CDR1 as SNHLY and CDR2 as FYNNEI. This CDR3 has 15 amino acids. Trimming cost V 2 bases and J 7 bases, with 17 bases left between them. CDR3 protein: CASSESETGRGGYTF. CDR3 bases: TGTGCCAGCAGTGAATCCGAGACGGGTCGAGGTGGCTACACCTTC.

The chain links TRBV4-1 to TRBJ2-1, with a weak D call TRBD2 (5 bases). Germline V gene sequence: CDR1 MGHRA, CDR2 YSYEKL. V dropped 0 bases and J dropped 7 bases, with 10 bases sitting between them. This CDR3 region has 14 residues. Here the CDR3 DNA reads TGCGCCAGCAGCCAAGACGGGGTATGGAATGAGCAGTTCTTC. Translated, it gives CASSQDGVWNEQFF.

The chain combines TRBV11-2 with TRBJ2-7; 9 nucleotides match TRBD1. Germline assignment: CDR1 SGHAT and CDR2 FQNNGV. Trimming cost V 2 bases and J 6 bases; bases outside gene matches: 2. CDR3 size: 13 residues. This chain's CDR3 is CASSLTDRGEQYF. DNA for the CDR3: TGTGCCAGCAGCTTAACGGACAGGGGCGAGCAGTACTTC.

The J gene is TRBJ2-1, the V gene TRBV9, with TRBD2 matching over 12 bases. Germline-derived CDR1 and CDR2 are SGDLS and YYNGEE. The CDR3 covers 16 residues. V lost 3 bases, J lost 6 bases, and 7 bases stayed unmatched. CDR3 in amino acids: CASSARASGRANEQFF. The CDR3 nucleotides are TGTGCCAGCAGCGCCCGCGCTAGCGGGAGGGCCAATGAGCAGTTCTTC.

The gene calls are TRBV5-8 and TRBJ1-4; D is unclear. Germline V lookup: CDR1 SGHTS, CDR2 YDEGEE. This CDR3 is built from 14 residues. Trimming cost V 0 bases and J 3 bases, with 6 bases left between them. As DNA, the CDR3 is TGTGCCAGCAGCTTGGAATGGGCTAATGAAAAACTGTTTTTT. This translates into CASSLEWANEKLFF.

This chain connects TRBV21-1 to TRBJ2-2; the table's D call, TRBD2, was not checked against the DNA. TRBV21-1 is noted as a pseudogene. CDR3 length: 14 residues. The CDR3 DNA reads TGCGATTCGGGTCCAATTGATGCCACCGGGGAGCTGTTTTTT. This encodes CDSGPIDATGELFF.

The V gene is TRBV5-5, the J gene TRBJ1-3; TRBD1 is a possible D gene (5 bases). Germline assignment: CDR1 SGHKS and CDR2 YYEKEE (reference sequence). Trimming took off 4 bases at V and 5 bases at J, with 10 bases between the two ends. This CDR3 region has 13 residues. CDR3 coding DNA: TGTGCCAGCAGCCGAGACAGCAGAAACACCATATATTTT. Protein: CASSRDSRNTIYF.

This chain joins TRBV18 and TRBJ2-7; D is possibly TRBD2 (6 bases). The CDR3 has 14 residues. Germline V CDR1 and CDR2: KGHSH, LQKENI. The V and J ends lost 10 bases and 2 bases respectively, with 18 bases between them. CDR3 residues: CATRGEEDAYEQYF. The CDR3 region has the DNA TGTGCCACCCGAGGGGAGGAGGACGCCTACGAGCAGTACTTC. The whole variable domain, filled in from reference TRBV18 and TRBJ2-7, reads NAGVMQNPRHLVRRRGQEARLRCSPMKGHSHVYWYRQLPEEGLKFMVYLQKENIIDESGMPKERFSAEFPKEGPSILRIQQVVRGDSAAYFCATRGEEDAYEQYFGPGTRLTVT.

CDR3 nucleotide sequence: TGCGCCAGCAGCCAAGGCTCTGGAAACACCATATATTTT. Its translation: CASSQGSGNTIYF. The rearrangement joins TRBV4-3 to TRBJ1-3, with D unresolved. Trimming pared 1 base from V and 0 bases from J, leaving 1 base between. The CDR3 runs 13 residues. CDR1 is LGHNA, CDR2 YSLEER, per germline.

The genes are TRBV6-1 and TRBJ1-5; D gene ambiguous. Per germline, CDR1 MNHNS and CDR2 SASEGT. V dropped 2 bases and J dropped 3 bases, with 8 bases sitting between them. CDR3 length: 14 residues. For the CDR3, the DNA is TGTGCCAGCAGTGAAACGGCGGACAATCAGCCCCAGCATTTT. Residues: CASSETADNQPQHF.

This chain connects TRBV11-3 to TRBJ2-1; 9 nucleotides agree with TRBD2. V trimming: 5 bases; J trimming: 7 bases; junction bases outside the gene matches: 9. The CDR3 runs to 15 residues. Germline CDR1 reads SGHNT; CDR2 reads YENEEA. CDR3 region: CASSPAAGGQNEQFF. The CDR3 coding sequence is TGTGCCAGCAGCCCGGCGGCGGGGGGGCAAAATGAGCAGTTCTTC. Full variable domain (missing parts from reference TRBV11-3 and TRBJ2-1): EAGVVQSPRYKIIEKKQPVAFWCNPISGHNTLYWYLQNLGQGPELLIRYENEEAVDDSQLPKDRFSAERLKGVDSTLKIQPAELGDSAVYLCASSPAAGGQNEQFFGPGTRLTVL.

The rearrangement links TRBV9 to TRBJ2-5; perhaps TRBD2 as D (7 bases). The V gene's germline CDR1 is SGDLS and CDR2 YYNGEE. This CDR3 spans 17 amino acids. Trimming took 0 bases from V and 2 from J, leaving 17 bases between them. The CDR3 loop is CASSVGGGPGAQETQYF. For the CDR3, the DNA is TGTGCCAGCAGCGTAGGGGGGGGCCCAGGGGCACAAGAGACCCAGTACTTC.

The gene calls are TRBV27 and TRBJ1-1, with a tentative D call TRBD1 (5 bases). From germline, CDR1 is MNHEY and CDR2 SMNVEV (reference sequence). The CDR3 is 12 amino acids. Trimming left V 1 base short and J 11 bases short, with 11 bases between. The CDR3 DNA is TGTGCCAGCAGTTTATTGGGGGGTACGGCTTTCTTT. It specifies CASSLLGGTAFF.

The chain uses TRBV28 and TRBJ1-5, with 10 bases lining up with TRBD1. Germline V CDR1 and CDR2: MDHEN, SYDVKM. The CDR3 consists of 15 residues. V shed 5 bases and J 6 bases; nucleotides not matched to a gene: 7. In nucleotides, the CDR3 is TGTGCCAGCAGTGAAACCGGGACAGGGGCTCAGCCCCAGCATTTT. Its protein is CASSETGTGAQPQHF.

For the CDR3, the DNA is TGTGCCAGCAGCTTCACCAGGGGGACAGGGAATGGCTACACCTTC. This encodes CASSFTRGTGNGYTF. The chain recombines TRBV11-3 with TRBJ1-2; TRBD1 matches at 9 bases. The CDR3 length is 15 residues. Trimming cost V 3 bases and J 6 bases; bases outside gene matches: 8. The germline CDR1 and CDR2 sequences are SGHNT and YENEEA.

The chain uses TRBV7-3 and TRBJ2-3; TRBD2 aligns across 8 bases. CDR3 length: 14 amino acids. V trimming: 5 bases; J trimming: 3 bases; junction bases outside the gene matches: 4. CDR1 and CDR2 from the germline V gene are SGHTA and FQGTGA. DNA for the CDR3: TGTGCCAGCAGCATAGCGGGAAGGACAGATACGCAGTATTTT. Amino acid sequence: CASSIAGRTDTQYF.

CDR3 protein: CASSTPAEKNIQYF. The CDR3 DNA follows: TGTGCCAGTAGTACCCCAGCCGAAAAAAACATTCAGTACTTC. The rearrangement uses TRBV19 and TRBJ2-4, with unresolved D. Trimming shortened V by 4 bases and J by 4 bases, and 11 bases separated the two germline ends. Per the germline V gene, CDR1 is LNHDA and CDR2 is SQIVND (reference sequence). The CDR3 sequence is 14 residues long.